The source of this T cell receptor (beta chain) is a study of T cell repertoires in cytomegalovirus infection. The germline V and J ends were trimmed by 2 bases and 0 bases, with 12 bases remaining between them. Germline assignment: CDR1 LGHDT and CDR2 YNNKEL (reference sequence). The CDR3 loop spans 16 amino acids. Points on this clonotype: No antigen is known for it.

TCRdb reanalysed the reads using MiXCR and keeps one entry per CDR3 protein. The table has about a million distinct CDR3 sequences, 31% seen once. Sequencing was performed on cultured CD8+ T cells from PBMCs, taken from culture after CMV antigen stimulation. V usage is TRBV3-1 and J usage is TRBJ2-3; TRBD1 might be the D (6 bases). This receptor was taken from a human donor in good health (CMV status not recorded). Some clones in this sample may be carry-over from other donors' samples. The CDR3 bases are TGTGCCAGCAGCCAAATGGACAGAGCAAGCACAGATACGCAGTATTTT. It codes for CASSQMDRASTDTQYF.